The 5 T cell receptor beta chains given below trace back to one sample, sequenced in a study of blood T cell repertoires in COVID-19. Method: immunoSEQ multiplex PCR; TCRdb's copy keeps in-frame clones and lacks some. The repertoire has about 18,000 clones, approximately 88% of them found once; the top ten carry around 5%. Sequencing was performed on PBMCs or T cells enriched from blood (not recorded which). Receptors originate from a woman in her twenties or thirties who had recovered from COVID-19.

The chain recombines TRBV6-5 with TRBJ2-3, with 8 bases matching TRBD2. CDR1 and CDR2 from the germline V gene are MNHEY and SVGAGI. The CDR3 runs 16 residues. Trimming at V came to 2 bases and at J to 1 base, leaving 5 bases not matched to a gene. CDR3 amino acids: CASSYVPGGRTDTQYF. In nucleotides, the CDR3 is TGTGCCAGCAGTTACGTACCGGGGGGGCGCACAGATACGCAGTATTTT.

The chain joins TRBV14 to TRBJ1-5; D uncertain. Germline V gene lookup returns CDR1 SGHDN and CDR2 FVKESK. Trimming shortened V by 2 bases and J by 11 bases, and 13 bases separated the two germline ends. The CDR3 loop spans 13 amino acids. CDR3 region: CASSQIRGGTQHF. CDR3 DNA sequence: TGTGCCAGCAGCCAAATCCGGGGAGGGACCCAGCATTTT.

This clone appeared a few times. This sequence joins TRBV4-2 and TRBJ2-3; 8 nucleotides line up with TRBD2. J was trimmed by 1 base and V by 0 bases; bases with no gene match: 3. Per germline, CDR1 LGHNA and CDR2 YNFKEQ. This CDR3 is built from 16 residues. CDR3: CASSQERGVGTDTQYF. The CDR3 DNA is TGTGCCAGCAGCCAAGAGCGGGGGGTTGGCACAGATACGCAGTATTTT.

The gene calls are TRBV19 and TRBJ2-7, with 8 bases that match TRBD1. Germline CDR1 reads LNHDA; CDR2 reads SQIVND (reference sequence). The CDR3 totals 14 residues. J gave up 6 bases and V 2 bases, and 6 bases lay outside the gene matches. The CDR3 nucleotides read TGTGCCAGTAGTATACAGGGGGCGCAGGTCGAGCAGTACTTC. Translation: CASSIQGAQVEQYF.

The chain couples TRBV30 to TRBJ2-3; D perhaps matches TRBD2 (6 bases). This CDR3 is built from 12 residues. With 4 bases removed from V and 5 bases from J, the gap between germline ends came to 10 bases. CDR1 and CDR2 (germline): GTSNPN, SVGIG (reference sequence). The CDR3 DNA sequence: TGTGCCTGGAATGCGGGGCGAGATACGCAGTATTTT. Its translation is CAWNAGRDTQYF. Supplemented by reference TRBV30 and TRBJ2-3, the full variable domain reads SQTIHQWPATLVQPVGSPLSLECTVEGTSNPNLYWYRQAAGRGLQLLFYSVGIGQISSEVPQNLSASRPQDRQFILSSKKLLLSDSGFYLCAWNAGRDTQYFGPGTRLTVL.